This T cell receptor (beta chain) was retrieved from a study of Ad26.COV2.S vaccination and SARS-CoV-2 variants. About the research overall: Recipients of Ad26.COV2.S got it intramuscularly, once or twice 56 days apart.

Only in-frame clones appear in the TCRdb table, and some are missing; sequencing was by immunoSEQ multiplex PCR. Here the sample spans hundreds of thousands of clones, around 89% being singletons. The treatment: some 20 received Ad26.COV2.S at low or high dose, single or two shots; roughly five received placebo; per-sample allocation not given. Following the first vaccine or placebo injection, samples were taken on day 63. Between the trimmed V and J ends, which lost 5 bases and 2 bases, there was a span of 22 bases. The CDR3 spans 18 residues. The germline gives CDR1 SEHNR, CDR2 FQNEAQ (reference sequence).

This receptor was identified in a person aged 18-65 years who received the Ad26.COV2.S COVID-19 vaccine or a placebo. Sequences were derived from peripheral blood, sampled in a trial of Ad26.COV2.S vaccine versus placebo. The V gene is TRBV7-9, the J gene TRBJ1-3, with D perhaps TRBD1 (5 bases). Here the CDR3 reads CASSPLPGTGVAGNTIYF. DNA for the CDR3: TGTGCCAGCAGCCCCCTTCCCGGGACCGGGGTGGCTGGAAACACCATATATTTT.